This TCR beta chain was retrieved from a study of blood T cell repertoires in COVID-19. Study-level information: The United States, Italy and Spain supplied acute and convalescent COVID-19 samples. From T cells, B-cell-depleted T cells, or PBMCs came the material, which was cDNA or gDNA.

Profiled with immunoSEQ multiplex PCR; TCRdb holds only in-frame clones, not every one. The sample includes roughly 130,000 clones, about 86% of them seen just once. Clinical history reported by participants formed the basis on which cohorts were assigned. Before being deemed recovered, Cohort 3 donors had two negative PCRs, clearance, or symptom resolution. V gave up 4 bases and J gave up 5 bases; unmatched junction bases: 7. The length of the CDR3 is 14 residues. Germline V gene lookup returns CDR1 MNHEY and CDR2 SVGAGI. The gene calls are TRBV6-5 and TRBJ1-1, with 7 bases fitting TRBD1. Sequenced: PBMCs or T cells enriched from blood (not recorded which). The clonotype originates from a man in his fifties who had recovered from COVID-19. DNA of the CDR3: TGTGCCAGCAGTTCTAACAGGGGAGAAACTGAAGCTTTCTTT. Protein: CASSSNRGETEAFF.